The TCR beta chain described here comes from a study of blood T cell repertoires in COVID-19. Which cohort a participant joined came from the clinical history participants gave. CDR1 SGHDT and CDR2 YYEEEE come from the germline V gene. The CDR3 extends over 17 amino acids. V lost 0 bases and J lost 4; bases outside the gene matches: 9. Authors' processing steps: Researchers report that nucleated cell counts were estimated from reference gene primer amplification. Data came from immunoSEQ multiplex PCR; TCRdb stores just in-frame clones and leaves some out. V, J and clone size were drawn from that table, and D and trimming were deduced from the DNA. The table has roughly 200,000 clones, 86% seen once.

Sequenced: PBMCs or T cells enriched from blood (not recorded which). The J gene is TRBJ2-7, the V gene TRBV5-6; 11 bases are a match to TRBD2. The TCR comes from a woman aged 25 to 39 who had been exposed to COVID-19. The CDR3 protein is CASSLGSGGAPGYEQYF. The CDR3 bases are TGTGCCAGCAGCTTGGGTAGCGGGGGGGCTCCCGGGTACGAGCAGTACTTC.